A selection of T cell receptor beta chains follows, all from one sample in a study of T cells in localized non-small cell lung cancer. The protocol was immunoSEQ multiplex PCR, while the TCRdb copy is restricted to in-frame clones and leaves out a portion. This repertoire shows fewer than 15,000 clones, roughly 27% found once; its top ten account for about 6.8%. Material: lung tumor tissue, obtained before any cancer treatment. The receptors originated from a female donor of 60 years or more with stage I lung adenocarcinoma. Each CDR3 is given without its conserved first and last residue. A D gene is named only where the DNA matches it firmly.

d_gene	v_gene	CDR3aa
TRBD1	TRBV6-8	ASSPGGNQETQY
TRBD1	TRBV30	AWSVRTGGSGNTIY
NA	TRBV19	ASSMVFPTGELF
NA	TRBV6-8	ASIPDTSFNQPQH
NA	TRBV28	AAERGGDYGYT
TRBD1	TRBV14	ASSPPDREGYGYT
NA	TRBV10-2	ASSEYRGSEAF
NA	TRBV11-3	ASSRSGYSNQPQH
NA	TRBV30	AWSVIVAEAF
NA	TRBV30	AYSTQDSYEQY
NA	TRBV11-3	ASSLGGSGRETQY
NA	TRBV11-3	ASSLVAGVGYQPQH
NA	TRBV10-2	ASTELGEKLF
TRBD2	TRBV30	AWRGTSGPSSYNEQF
NA	TRBV6-8	ASSYSTRGSEAF
NA	TRBV28	ASSLGAPRDTQY
TRBD1	TRBV6-8	ASSTRTGNTGELF
NA	TRBV10-2	ASSGIGETQY
TRBD2	TRBV5-1	ASSQRTSGGAGDTQY
NA	TRBV25-1	ASARQGGDNEQF
TRBD1	TRBV18	ASSSGQGPVQY
NA	TRBV9	ASSAGALADTQY
TRBD1	TRBV18	ASSPPDRGRNGYT
TRBD2	TRBV11-3	ASSRLAGSWTQY
NA	TRBV29-1	SFRGVNNEQF
NA	TRBV9	ASSVEGSHQETQY
NA	TRBV18	ASSSTGGTDTQY
TRBD2	TRBV6-8	ASSSFSGGARDTQY
TRBD1	TRBV6-8	ASTWDRGNQPQH
TRBD1	TRBV9	ASSDGTAAYT
NA	TRBV19	ASSITGSNTEAF
NA	TRBV9	ASSLTTGTLRNTIY
NA	TRBV19	ASSMFTPDNEQF
NA	TRBV30	AWRTVRAGYNEQF
NA	TRBV11-3	ASSLPKGPYGYT
TRBD1	TRBV11-3	ASSPSTGINEQY
NA	TRBV30	AWSAGQIDTEAF
TRBD1	TRBV18	ASSPPRQGGNQPQH
TRBD2	TRBV28	ASSQVWTGTSGYYEQY
NA	TRBV6-8	ASSQRSEALYGYT
NA	TRBV15	ATSRDLMGTEAF
NA	TRBV18	ASSPLGPGLSEMNTEAF
NA	TRBV11-3	ASSLWAVQETQY
NA	TRBV11-3	ASSSNIGTGELF
NA	TRBV6-8	ASSPFGSSGNTIY
TRBD2	TRBV6-8	ASSYRLAGGGETQY
NA	TRBV18	ASSPLPGLPTSGNTIY
TRBD2	TRBV29-1	SVRIGLAGSYEQY
NA	TRBV6-8	ASSSREYNEQF
NA	TRBV11-3	ASSLVGGGLYNEQF
NA	TRBV30	ARRGDGLGYT
NA	TRBV18	ASSAGHLDTEAF
NA	TRBV11-3	ASSAQGLNTEAF
NA	TRBV11-3	ASSLMGADNYGYT
NA	TRBV14	ASSQDLRAYNEQF
TRBD1	TRBV19	ASSSRDRGPPTYEQY